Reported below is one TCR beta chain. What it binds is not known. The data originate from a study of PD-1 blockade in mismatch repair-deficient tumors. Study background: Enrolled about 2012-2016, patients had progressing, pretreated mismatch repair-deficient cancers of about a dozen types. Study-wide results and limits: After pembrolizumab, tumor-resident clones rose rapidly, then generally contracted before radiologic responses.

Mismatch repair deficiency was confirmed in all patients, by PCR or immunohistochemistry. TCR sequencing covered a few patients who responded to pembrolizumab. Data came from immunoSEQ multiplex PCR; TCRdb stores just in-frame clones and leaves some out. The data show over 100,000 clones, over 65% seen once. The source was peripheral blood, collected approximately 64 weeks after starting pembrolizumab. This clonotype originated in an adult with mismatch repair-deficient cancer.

CDR3 in amino acids: CASSGGQLSLRSNQPQHF. DNA for the CDR3: TGTGCCAGCAGTGGGGGACAGCTATCCCTACGAAGCAATCAGCCCCAGCATTTT. The V and J genes are TRBV6-1 and TRBJ1-5; 7 bases agree with TRBD1. Per the germline V gene, CDR1 is MNHNS and CDR2 is SASEGT. The CDR3 contains 18 residues. J gave up 1 base and V 4 bases, and 13 bases lay outside the gene matches.